Described below is a single T cell receptor beta chain sequence and its context. This clonotype was counted many times. Its cognate antigen has yet to be identified. No per-base quality is available; no much larger clone lies one base away. Hyperthyroidism patients were newly diagnosed, had a disease duration of under 2 months, and were aged 18 to 65 years. Patients with uncontrolled infections, other autoimmune diseases, pregnancy or lactation were excluded. Diagnoses were established on the basis of clinical symptoms, serum thyroxine and TRAb, thyroid ultrasound, and orbital computed tomography. Blood from progressor patients was collected at the time of first diagnosis with hyperthyroidism, before any ophthalmopathy symptoms had appeared. PBMCs were isolated from about 10 ml of fresh peripheral blood by Ficoll-Paque density gradient centrifugation. Progressor patients were first diagnosed with Graves' hyperthyroidism and then developed ophthalmopathy during follow-up. Total RNA was extracted with Trizol reagent, and quality was checked on an Agilent 2100 Bioanalyzer.

This entry is derived from a study of T cells in Graves' hyperthyroidism and ophthalmopathy (dated by TCRdb to between 2018 and 2021). As for the study more broadly: Peripheral blood samples were taken at initial diagnosis, before any treatment was given. The approximately 100 discovery patients were divided at random into training and test sets in a 7:3 ratio. Prospective prediction of ophthalmopathy was tested in an independent validation cohort consisting of 18 to 20 hyperthyroidism patients and 15 to 17 patients who later progressed to ophthalmopathy. To identify TCR V-J signatures that set the groups apart, the researchers used a discovery cohort of 95 to 100 patients, made up of about 44 with Graves' ophthalmopathy and 57 with stable Graves' hyperthyroidism. Following sampling, methimazole starting at 30 mg daily was given to hyperthyroidism patients, and high-dose intravenous methylprednisolone was given to ophthalmopathy patients. In addition, the study compared T-cell repertoires in thyroid tissue and in blood from roughly 6 Graves' hyperthyroidism patients. TCR Vbeta CDR3 sequencing of 120 to 150 peripheral blood samples (roughly 41 ophthalmopathy, around 80 hyperthyroidism and roughly 17 progressor patients) is reported in the paper.

The TCR beta CDR3 regions were amplified from RNA transcripts. For the first round of RT-PCR on the TCR CDR3, the HTBI primer set was used together with the Qiagen OneStep RT-PCR kit. Libraries were constructed in a second round of multiplex PCR, after which size selection and purification were carried out. Sequencing of the libraries was done on an Illumina HiSeq2000 using paired-end 100 bp reads. In the original analysis: SOAPnuke was used to process the raw data, with reads discarded if the reads contained adapters or uncalled bases, had a mean Phred below 15, or lacked an exact constant-primer or identifier match. COPE v1.2.5 was used to merge high-quality paired reads, and clonotypes were defined as unique nucleotide sequences. MiTCR v1.1 was used to align the clonotypes against IMGT TRBV, TRBD and TRBJ reference segments. The analysis was restricted to V-J combinations with a frequency above 0.0001, which together covered 99% to 99.2% of the repertoires. A TCS score was defined as the ratio between F50 (clonal expansion) and ExV (chaos), using BLOSUM62-based TCRdist between CDR3 peptides within each V-J. Welch's t-statistics and random forest reduced roughly 530 V-J features to some 14, which were used in a naive Bayes classifier (R e1071). The public reads were quality trimmed at Q25 with fastp and then assembled into clones with MiXCR by TCRdb, keeping productive beta chains. Rows are combined by CDR3 protein, so each entry shows the most common genes and DNA. These V and J calls rely on TCRdb rather than the paper's analysis. The table for this sample lists 380,000 or so distinct CDR3 sequences; roughly 13% of them were counted only once. Jointly, the top ten make up roughly 20% of the sample.

The paper's findings and limits, for the study overall: Sample size was not statistically predetermined, and blinding of investigators to group allocation was not performed. Most expanded thyroid clonotypes (frequency above 0.001) were also found in blood, which suggests that blood repertoires may mirror thyroid immune responses. A model built on a 13 V-J signature distinguished ophthalmopathy from stable hyperthyroidism, reaching approximately 89% sensitivity and 81.08% specificity in cross-validation and 80%/75% in testing. In validation, the model predicted progression to ophthalmopathy a median of about 6.8 months before onset, with 70% to 71% sensitivity and just under 75% specificity.

According to the germline V gene, CDR1 reads MDHEN and CDR2 reads SYDVKM. At the junction V is shortened by 7 bases and J by 4 bases, with 16 bases in between. The CDR3 numbers 14 residues from cysteine through phenylalanine. The DNA shown is the 42-base CDR3, in frame from base 1. Recombination joined TRBV28 with TRBJ1-2, with TRBD1 as a weak D call on 5 bases. The sample comprised blood. This clonotype was obtained from a man aged 30 to 45 with Graves' hyperthyroidism that later progressed to Graves' ophthalmopathy. In nucleotides, the sequence is TGTGCCAGCACCCCCGGGGGACGGTCCTATGGCTACACCTTC. Its protein is CASTPGGRSYGYTF.